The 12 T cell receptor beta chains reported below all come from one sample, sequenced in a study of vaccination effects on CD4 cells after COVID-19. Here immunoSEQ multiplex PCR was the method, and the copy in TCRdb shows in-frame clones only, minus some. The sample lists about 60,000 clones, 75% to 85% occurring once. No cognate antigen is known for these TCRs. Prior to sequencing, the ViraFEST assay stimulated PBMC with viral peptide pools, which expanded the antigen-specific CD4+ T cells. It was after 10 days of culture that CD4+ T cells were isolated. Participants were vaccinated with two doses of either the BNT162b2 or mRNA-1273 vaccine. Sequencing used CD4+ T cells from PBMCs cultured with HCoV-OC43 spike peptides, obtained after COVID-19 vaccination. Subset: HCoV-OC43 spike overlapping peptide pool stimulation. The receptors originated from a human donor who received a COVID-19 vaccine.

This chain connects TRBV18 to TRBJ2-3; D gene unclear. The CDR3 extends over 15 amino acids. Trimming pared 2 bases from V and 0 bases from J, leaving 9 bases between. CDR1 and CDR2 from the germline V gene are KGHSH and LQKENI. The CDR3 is CASSPKVTSTDTQYF. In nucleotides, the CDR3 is TGTGCCAGCTCACCAAAGGTAACTAGCACAGATACGCAGTATTTT.

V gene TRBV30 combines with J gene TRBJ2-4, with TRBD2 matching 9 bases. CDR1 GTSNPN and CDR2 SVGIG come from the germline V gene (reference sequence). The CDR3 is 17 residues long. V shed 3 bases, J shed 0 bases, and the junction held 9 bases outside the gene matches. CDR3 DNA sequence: TGTGCCTGGAGCCTAGCGGGGAAGGACATAGCCAAAAACATTCAGTACTTC. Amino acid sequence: CAWSLAGKDIAKNIQYF.

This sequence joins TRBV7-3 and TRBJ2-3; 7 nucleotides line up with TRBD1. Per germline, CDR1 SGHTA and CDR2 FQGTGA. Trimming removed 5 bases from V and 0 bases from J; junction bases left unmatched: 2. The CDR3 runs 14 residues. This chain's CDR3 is CASSPGGSTDTQYF. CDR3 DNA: TGTGCCAGCAGCCCAGGGGGAAGCACAGATACGCAGTATTTT.

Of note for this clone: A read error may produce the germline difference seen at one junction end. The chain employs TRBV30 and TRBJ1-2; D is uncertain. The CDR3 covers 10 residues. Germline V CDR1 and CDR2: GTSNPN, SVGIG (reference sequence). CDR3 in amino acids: CAWRAPPSYF. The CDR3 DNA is TGTGCCTGGAGGGCCCCACCATCTTACTTC.

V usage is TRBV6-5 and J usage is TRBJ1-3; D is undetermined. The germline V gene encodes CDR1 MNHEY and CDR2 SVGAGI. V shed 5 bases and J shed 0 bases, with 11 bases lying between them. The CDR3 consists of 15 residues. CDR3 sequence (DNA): TGTGCCAGCAGTCTTGGGTTGAGCTCTGGAAACACCATATATTTT. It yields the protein CASSLGLSSGNTIYF.

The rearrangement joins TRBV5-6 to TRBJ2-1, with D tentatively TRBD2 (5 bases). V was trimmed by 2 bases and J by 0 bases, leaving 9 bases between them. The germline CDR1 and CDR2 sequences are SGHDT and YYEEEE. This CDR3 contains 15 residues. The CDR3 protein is CASSFGVSSYNEQFF. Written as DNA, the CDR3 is TGTGCCAGCAGCTTCGGGGTGAGCTCCTACAATGAGCAGTTCTTC.

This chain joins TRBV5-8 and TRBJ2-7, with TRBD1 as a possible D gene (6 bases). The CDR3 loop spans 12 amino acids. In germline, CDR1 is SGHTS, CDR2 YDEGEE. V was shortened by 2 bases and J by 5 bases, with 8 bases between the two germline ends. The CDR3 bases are TGTGCCAGCAGCTTTGACAGGAACGAGCAGTACGTC. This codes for CASSFDRNEQYV.

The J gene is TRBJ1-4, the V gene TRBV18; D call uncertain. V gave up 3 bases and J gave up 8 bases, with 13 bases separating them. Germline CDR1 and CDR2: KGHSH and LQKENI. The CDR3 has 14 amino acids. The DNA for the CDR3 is TGTGCCAGCTCACCTCAACTGTTAGAAGAAAAACTGTTTTTT. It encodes CASSPQLLEEKLFF.

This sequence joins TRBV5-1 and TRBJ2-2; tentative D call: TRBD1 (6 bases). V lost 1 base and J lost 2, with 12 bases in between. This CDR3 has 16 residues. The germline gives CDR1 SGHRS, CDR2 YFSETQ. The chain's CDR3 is CASSLSRTENTGELFF. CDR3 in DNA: TGCGCCAGCAGCTTGTCACGGACAGAAAACACCGGGGAGCTGTTTTTT.

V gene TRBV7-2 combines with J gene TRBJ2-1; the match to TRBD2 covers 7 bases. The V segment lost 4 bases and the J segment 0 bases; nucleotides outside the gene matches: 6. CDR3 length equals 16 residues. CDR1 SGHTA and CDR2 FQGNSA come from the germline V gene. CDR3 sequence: CASSSTGGSSYNEQFF. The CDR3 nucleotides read TGTGCCAGCAGCTCTACCGGGGGGAGCTCCTACAATGAGCAGTTCTTC.

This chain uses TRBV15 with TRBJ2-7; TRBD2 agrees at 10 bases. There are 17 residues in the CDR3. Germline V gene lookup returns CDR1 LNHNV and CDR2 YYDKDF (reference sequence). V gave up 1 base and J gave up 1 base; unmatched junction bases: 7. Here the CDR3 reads CATSRGSGGAGSYEQYV. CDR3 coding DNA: TGTGCCACCAGCAGAGGGAGCGGGGGGGCCGGGTCCTACGAGCAGTACGTC.

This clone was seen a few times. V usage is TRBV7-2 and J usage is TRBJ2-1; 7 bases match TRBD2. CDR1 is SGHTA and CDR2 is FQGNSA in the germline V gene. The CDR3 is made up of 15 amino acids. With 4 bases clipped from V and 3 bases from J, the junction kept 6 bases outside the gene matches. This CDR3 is CASSSRGESYNEQFF. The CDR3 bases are TGTGCCAGCAGCTCCCGGGGGGAGAGCTACAATGAGCAGTTCTTC.